These 7 T cell receptor beta chains share one sample of origin, sequenced in a study of T cells in localized non-small cell lung cancer. Profiling relied on immunoSEQ multiplex PCR, and the TCRdb table lists in-frame clones only, not all of them. The table lists some 71,000 clones, approximately 84% of them singletons, with about 13% in the top ten. Here the sequenced sample was peripheral blood, taken before any cancer treatment. These receptors were obtained from a female donor older than 55 with stage I lung adenocarcinoma.

The chain carries TRBV5-1 and TRBJ1-2; no clear D gene. The ends were cut back, 4 bases at V and 5 bases at J, with 12 bases in the middle. This CDR3 has 13 residues. CDR1 and CDR2 from the germline V gene are SGHRS and YFSETQ. DNA of the CDR3: TGCGCCAGCAGCAACAGCTTTCCTTATGGCTACACCTTC. This translates into CASSNSFPYGYTF.

This rearrangement joins TRBV6-6 to TRBJ1-1; no clear D. Trimming removed 5 bases from V and 0 bases from J, with 7 bases in between. CDR3 length: 13 amino acids. In germline, CDR1 is MNHNY, CDR2 SVGAGI (reference sequence). CDR3 residues: CASSGTVNTEAFF. The DNA of the CDR3 is TGTGCCAGCAGTGGCACAGTGAACACTGAAGCTTTCTTT.

This rearrangement joins TRBV5-1 to TRBJ2-2; no clear D. CDR3 size: 15 residues. Trimming shortened V by 3 bases and J by 1 base, and 10 bases separated the two germline ends. CDR1 and CDR2 from the germline V gene are SGHRS and YFSETQ. In DNA, the CDR3 is TGCGCCAGCAGCTCGCTGAGCCAGAACACCGGGGAGCTGTTTTTT. This codes for CASSSLSQNTGELFF.

The rearrangement joins TRBV5-1 to TRBJ1-3, with D possibly matching TRBD1 (5 bases). This CDR3 is 15 amino acids long. V shed 3 bases and J shed 0 bases, with 10 bases lying between them. Germline values: CDR1 SGHRS, CDR2 YFSETQ. CDR3: CASSSTGDSGNTIYF. Here the CDR3 DNA reads TGCGCCAGCAGCTCTACAGGAGACTCTGGAAACACCATATATTTT.

The J gene is TRBJ1-1, the V gene TRBV19, with D uncertain. V was shortened by 5 bases and J by 4 bases, with 8 bases between the two germline ends. Germline V gene lookup returns CDR1 LNHDA and CDR2 SQIVND (reference sequence). The CDR3 sequence is 12 residues long. The DNA for the CDR3 is TGTGCCAGTAGTTTGCGGGGCACTGAAGCTTTCTTT. It specifies CASSLRGTEAFF.

The chain couples TRBV7-3 to TRBJ1-5; no clear D gene. Germline V gene data show CDR1 as SGHTA and CDR2 as FQGTGA. CDR3 size: 15 residues. The ends were cut back, 6 bases at V and 1 base at J, with 13 bases in the middle. The CDR3 nucleotides read TGTGCCAGCAGTGAAGAGCAGATCAGCAATCAGCCCCAGCATTTT. Translating gives CASSEEQISNQPQHF.

The J gene is TRBJ1-1, the V gene TRBV5-1; no definite D call. Germline V gene sequence: CDR1 SGHRS, CDR2 YFSETQ. The CDR3 loop spans 12 amino acids. V lost 0 bases and J 6 bases, leaving 6 bases between the germline ends. CDR3 sequence reads: CASSLGHAEAFF. The CDR3 nucleotides are TGCGCCAGCAGCTTGGGTCACGCTGAAGCTTTCTTT.